These T cell receptor beta chains were read from a single sample in a study of OX40 agonist ivuxolimab in advanced cancers. Some clones are missing from TCRdb's copy, which holds only in-frame ones; the method was immunoSEQ multiplex PCR. The profile covers over 60,000 clones, with 75% to 90% appearing a single time and 0.94% taken by the ten largest. The sequences come from CD4+ or CD8+ T cells sorted from blood, collected in a trial of the OX40 agonist ivuxolimab. The receptors here all came from an adult with an advanced solid tumor such as melanoma, head and neck, liver or kidney cancer. CDR3s include the opening cysteine and the closing phenylalanine or tryptophan. D genes are given only for firm matches. Size values are once, few and many counts, or a class for expanded clones, and some rows have none.

j_gene: TRBJ2-6
abundance: -
v_gene: TRBV19
d_gene: -
CDR3nt: TGTGCCAGTAGCGGACAGAGCTCTGGGGCCAACGTCCTGACTTTC
CDR3aa: CASSGQSSGANVLTF

j_gene: TRBJ2-2
abundance: -
v_gene: TRBV29-1
d_gene: TRBD2
CDR3nt: TGCAGCGTTGGGCTAGCGGGCTTTACCACCGGGGAGCTGTTTTTT
CDR3aa: CSVGLAGFTTGELFF

j_gene: TRBJ2-4
abundance: -
v_gene: TRBV5-4
d_gene: -
CDR3nt: TGTGCCAGCAGCCCCTCTCTCCCAGCCAAAAACATTCAGTACTTC
CDR3aa: CASSPSLPAKNIQYF

j_gene: TRBJ2-1
abundance: -
v_gene: TRBV18
d_gene: TRBD1
CDR3nt: TGTGCCAGCTCACCACCCCAGGGGGATGAGCAGTTCTTC
CDR3aa: CASSPPQGDEQFF

j_gene: TRBJ2-7
abundance: -
v_gene: TRBV11-2
d_gene: -
CDR3nt: TGTGCCAGCAGCTTGTTCTGGAGCTCCTACGAGCAGTACTTC
CDR3aa: CASSLFWSSYEQYF

j_gene: TRBJ1-5
abundance: -
v_gene: TRBV2
d_gene: -
CDR3nt: TGTGCCAGCAGTGACGAGGGGAGAGGGCAGCCCCAGCATTTT
CDR3aa: CASSDEGRGQPQHF

j_gene: TRBJ2-2
abundance: -
v_gene: TRBV18
d_gene: TRBD2
CDR3nt: TGTGCCAGCTCAATCGGACTAGCGGGAGTCGGCACCGGGGAGCTGTTTTTT
CDR3aa: CASSIGLAGVGTGELFF

j_gene: TRBJ2-1
abundance: -
v_gene: TRBV10-3
d_gene: -
CDR3nt: TGTGCCAACAAGGACAGCCTTTCCTACAATGAGCAGTTCTTC
CDR3aa: CANKDSLSYNEQFF

j_gene: TRBJ2-4
abundance: -
v_gene: TRBV30
d_gene: -
CDR3nt: TGTGCCTCCTCGGGACAAGGCATTCAGTACTTC
CDR3aa: CASSGQGIQYF

j_gene: TRBJ1-2
abundance: -
v_gene: TRBV7-9
d_gene: -
CDR3nt: TGTGCCAGCAGCTTAGAGGAGGGCTTGAACTATGGCTACACCTTC
CDR3aa: CASSLEEGLNYGYTF

j_gene: TRBJ1-3
abundance: -
v_gene: TRBV18
d_gene: -
CDR3nt: TGTGCCAGCTCACCAACCCCCGCGACAATCCCAACCTCTGGAAACACCATATATTTT
CDR3aa: CASSPTPATIPTSGNTIYF

j_gene: TRBJ2-2
abundance: -
v_gene: TRBV29-1
d_gene: -
CDR3nt: TGCAGCGCCACCGGTGGCCGGGGGTCCACCGGGGAGCTGTTTTTT
CDR3aa: CSATGGRGSTGELFF

j_gene: TRBJ1-1
abundance: -
v_gene: TRBV27
d_gene: -
CDR3nt: TGTGCCAGCATGCAGGGTCGTCGGTACACTGAAGCTTTCTTT
CDR3aa: CASMQGRRYTEAFF

j_gene: TRBJ1-5
abundance: few
v_gene: TRBV4-1
d_gene: -
CDR3nt: TGCGCCAGCAGCCAAGATCCTAGCAATCAGCCCCAGCATTTT
CDR3aa: CASSQDPSNQPQHF

j_gene: TRBJ2-5
abundance: -
v_gene: TRBV5-1
d_gene: TRBD1
CDR3nt: TGCGCCAGCAGCTTGGCCAGGGGGAGAGAGACCCAGTACTTC
CDR3aa: CASSLARGRETQYF

j_gene: TRBJ2-5
abundance: -
v_gene: TRBV13
d_gene: -
CDR3nt: TGTGCCAGCAGCTTCAGTAAGGTCCAAGAGACCCAGTACTTC
CDR3aa: CASSFSKVQETQYF

j_gene: TRBJ2-5
abundance: -
v_gene: TRBV9
d_gene: -
CDR3nt: TGTGCCAGCAGCATCGAGGGGGAGACCCAGTACTTC
CDR3aa: CASSIEGETQYF

j_gene: TRBJ2-1
abundance: -
v_gene: TRBV27
d_gene: TRBD2
CDR3nt: TGTGCCAGCAGTTTTCTCGCCGGGACTAGTAAATTCTATGAGCAGTTCTTC
CDR3aa: CASSFLAGTSKFYEQFF

j_gene: TRBJ2-1
abundance: -
v_gene: TRBV7-8
d_gene: TRBD2
CDR3nt: TGTGCCAGCAGCCCAAGACTAGCCCTTGTCGCCTACAATGAGCAGTTCTTC
CDR3aa: CASSPRLALVAYNEQFF

j_gene: TRBJ2-3
abundance: -
v_gene: TRBV4-1
d_gene: TRBD2
CDR3nt: TGCGCCAGCAGCCAAGAGTGGGCTAGCGGGACCACAGATACGCAGTATTTT
CDR3aa: CASSQEWASGTTDTQYF

j_gene: TRBJ2-4
abundance: -
v_gene: TRBV11-3
d_gene: -
CDR3nt: TGTGCCAGCCGGGGGGCGGCCAAAAACATTCAGTACTTC
CDR3aa: CASRGAAKNIQYF

j_gene: TRBJ1-1
abundance: -
v_gene: TRBV29-1
d_gene: TRBD1
CDR3nt: TGCAGCGACTGGACAGGGGGATTGAACACTGAAGCTTTCTTT
CDR3aa: CSDWTGGLNTEAFF

j_gene: TRBJ2-7
abundance: few
v_gene: TRBV11-3
d_gene: TRBD2
CDR3nt: TGTGCCAGCAGCTTAGATCCTAGCGGTACCTACGAGCAGTACTTC
CDR3aa: CASSLDPSGTYEQYF

j_gene: TRBJ1-5
abundance: -
v_gene: TRBV30
d_gene: -
CDR3nt: TGTGCCTGGAGTGGGAAAACAGGTAGCAATCAGCCCCAGCATTTT
CDR3aa: CAWSGKTGSNQPQHF

j_gene: TRBJ2-5
abundance: -
v_gene: TRBV10-3
d_gene: -
CDR3nt: TGTGCCATCAGTGATGGGACAAAAGAGACCCAGTACTTC
CDR3aa: CAISDGTKETQYF

j_gene: TRBJ2-7
abundance: -
v_gene: TRBV6-5
d_gene: -
CDR3nt: TGTGCCAGCAGACCTACCGGGACCTCTCTCTACGAGCAGTACTTC
CDR3aa: CASRPTGTSLYEQYF

j_gene: TRBJ1-2
abundance: -
v_gene: TRBV12-2
d_gene: -
CDR3nt: TGTGCAAGTCGCTCCAGACCGGGACAGGGAGCTAACTATGGCTACACCTTC
CDR3aa: CASRSRPGQGANYGYTF

j_gene: TRBJ1-1
abundance: -
v_gene: TRBV7-9
d_gene: TRBD1
CDR3nt: TGTGCCAGCAGCCGTCGACAGGGGAGAGATTCCACTGAAGCTTTCTTT
CDR3aa: CASSRRQGRDSTEAFF

j_gene: TRBJ1-1
abundance: -
v_gene: TRBV6-1
d_gene: -
CDR3nt: TGTGCCAGCAGTGACACAGGGTTTGCTGAAGCTTTCTTT
CDR3aa: CASSDTGFAEAFF

j_gene: TRBJ1-2
abundance: -
v_gene: TRBV6-5
d_gene: -
CDR3nt: TGTGCCAGCAGTTACTCGGGTCAGGTGACTAACTATGGCTACACCTTC
CDR3aa: CASSYSGQVTNYGYTF

j_gene: TRBJ2-5
abundance: -
v_gene: TRBV28
d_gene: TRBD1
CDR3nt: TGTGCCAGCAGCAGGGACAGGGGGAGTGAGACCCAGTACTTC
CDR3aa: CASSRDRGSETQYF

j_gene: TRBJ2-1
abundance: -
v_gene: TRBV11-3
d_gene: -
CDR3nt: TGTGCCAGCAGCTTAATGGACAATGAGCAGTTCTTC
CDR3aa: CASSLMDNEQFF

j_gene: TRBJ1-2
abundance: once
v_gene: TRBV29-1
d_gene: -
CDR3nt: TGCAGCGTGCGAACAGGGTCCGTGGGAGGCTACACCTTC
CDR3aa: CSVRTGSVGGYTF

j_gene: TRBJ2-3
abundance: -
v_gene: TRBV7-3
d_gene: -
CDR3nt: TGTGCCAGCAGCCCAAACCAGGTCGCGGATACGCAGTATTTT
CDR3aa: CASSPNQVADTQYF

j_gene: TRBJ2-7
abundance: -
v_gene: TRBV19
d_gene: -
CDR3nt: TGTGCCAGTAGTATATCGTCGACGGGCAGGGATTACGAGCAGTACTTC
CDR3aa: CASSISSTGRDYEQYF

j_gene: TRBJ1-5
abundance: -
v_gene: TRBV5-1
d_gene: TRBD1
CDR3nt: TGCGCCAGCAGCTCGACGGGACAGAAAGGTCAGCCCCAGCATTTT
CDR3aa: CASSSTGQKGQPQHF

j_gene: TRBJ2-5
abundance: -
v_gene: TRBV25-1
d_gene: TRBD1
CDR3nt: TGTGCCAGCAGGACGACAGGGGGCTCTGAGACCCAGTACTTC
CDR3aa: CASRTTGGSETQYF

j_gene: TRBJ2-1
abundance: -
v_gene: TRBV5-1
d_gene: -
CDR3nt: TGCGCCAGCAGCCACGGAGTGCTAGCTGTCAATGAGCAGTTCTTC
CDR3aa: CASSHGVLAVNEQFF

j_gene: TRBJ1-2
abundance: -
v_gene: TRBV15
d_gene: TRBD1
CDR3nt: TGTGCCACCAGCACCAGGACAGGGGTGGACTATGGCTACACCTTC
CDR3aa: CATSTRTGVDYGYTF

j_gene: TRBJ1-5
abundance: -
v_gene: TRBV21-1
d_gene: -
CDR3nt: TGTGCCAGCACCAACCTCAGTTGCCTCAATCAGCCCCAGCATTTT
CDR3aa: CASTNLSCLNQPQHF

j_gene: TRBJ2-7
abundance: -
v_gene: TRBV6-1
d_gene: TRBD2
CDR3nt: TGTGCCAGCAGTCAGGGGCGGGAGGGCCTGGGCGAGCAGTACTTC
CDR3aa: CASSQGREGLGEQYF

j_gene: TRBJ2-5
abundance: -
v_gene: TRBV28
d_gene: -
CDR3nt: TGTGCCAGCAGTTTCTCGGCATTCCAAGAGACCCAGTACTTC
CDR3aa: CASSFSAFQETQYF

j_gene: TRBJ2-7
abundance: -
v_gene: TRBV28
d_gene: TRBD1
CDR3nt: TGTGCCACCACAGGGGGGTCCTACGAGCAGTACTTC
CDR3aa: CATTGGSYEQYF

j_gene: TRBJ1-6
abundance: -
v_gene: TRBV28
d_gene: -
CDR3nt: TGTGCCAGCAGGCGCGGGGACTCACCCCTCCACTTT
CDR3aa: CASRRGDSPLHF

j_gene: TRBJ2-2
abundance: -
v_gene: TRBV7-9
d_gene: TRBD1
CDR3nt: TGTGCCAGCAGCCCCGGGACAGGGCGGGGCACCGGGGAGCTGTTTTTT
CDR3aa: CASSPGTGRGTGELFF

j_gene: TRBJ1-2
abundance: -
v_gene: TRBV9
d_gene: -
CDR3nt: TGTGCCAGCAGTCGGGTCGACTATGGCTACACCTTC
CDR3aa: CASSRVDYGYTF

j_gene: TRBJ2-3
abundance: -
v_gene: TRBV5-4
d_gene: TRBD1
CDR3nt: TGTGCCAGCTCCTCTGGTAGAGGACAGGGGGCACATACGCAGTATTTT
CDR3aa: CASSSGRGQGAHTQYF

j_gene: TRBJ1-1
abundance: -
v_gene: TRBV7-2
d_gene: -
CDR3nt: TGTGCCAGCAGTCCTCAGGGGGAAGCTTTCTTT
CDR3aa: CASSPQGEAFF